The present TCR beta chain was sequenced within a study of T cells in Graves' hyperthyroidism and ophthalmopathy. CDR1 SGHAT and CDR2 FQNNGV come from the germline V gene. The CDR3 spans 19 residues. V lost 4 bases, J lost 1 base, and 23 bases lay in between. This clonotype occurred a few times. There were TCR beta CDR3 regions amplified from RNA transcripts. HTBI primers were used for first-round RT-PCR of the TCR CDR3. TCRdb reanalysed the multiplex PCR reads using MiXCR and keeps one entry per CDR3 protein. The table has about 360,000 distinct CDR3 sequences, about 13% seen once. Sequenced input: blood. This chain uses TRBV11-2 with TRBJ1-5; perhaps TRBD1 as D (6 bases). The receptor was isolated from a woman under 30 with Graves' hyperthyroidism. This chain's CDR3 is CASSSWGLRTVGSNQPQHF. In DNA, the CDR3 is TGTGCCAGCAGCTCCTGGGGGCTACGGACAGTGGGAAGCAATCAGCCCCAGCATTTT.